The 4 T cell receptor beta chains reported below all come from one sample, sequenced in a study of neoadjuvant anti-PD-1 for oral cavity cancer. Using immunoSEQ multiplex PCR, the repertoire was profiled, and TCRdb retains in-frame clones only, with some absent. In the table there are over 15,000 clones, roughly 72% of which are singletons. The material was PBMCs, obtained before nivolumab (anti-PD-1) treatment. All receptors come from a person between 40 and 85 years old with oral cavity squamous cell carcinoma.

In this sample, this clone turned up once. CDR3 sequence: CAWSSGTGSNQPQHF. CDR3 coding DNA: TGTGCCTGGAGTTCAGGGACAGGTAGCAATCAGCCCCAGCATTTT. This chain connects TRBV30 to TRBJ1-5, with 8 bases matching TRBD1. Trimming at V came to 2 bases and at J to 0 bases, leaving 3 bases not matched to a gene. CDR1 GTSNPN and CDR2 SVGIG come from the germline V gene (reference sequence). CDR3 length equals 15 residues.

V is TRBV6-1 and J is TRBJ2-6; no clear D gene. The CDR3 consists of 15 residues. The V and J ends lost 10 bases and 4 bases respectively, with 17 bases between them. The germline CDR1 and CDR2 sequences are MNHNS and SASEGT. CDR3 DNA sequence: TGTGCCACAGAACCCTCTATAGCCGGGGCCAACGTCCTGACTTTC. This sequence encodes CATEPSIAGANVLTF.

This clone was seen only a few times. This sequence joins TRBV14 and TRBJ1-2, with TRBD1 matching 9 bases. The V gene's germline CDR1 is SGHDN and CDR2 FVKESK. The ends lost 5 bases at V and 7 bases at J; junction bases unmatched: 8. The CDR3 spans 14 residues. The CDR3: CASSGTGTYLGYTF. CDR3 DNA: TGTGCCAGCAGCGGGACAGGGACATACCTTGGCTACACCTTC.

The CDR3 reads CASGAAGETQYF. CDR3 nucleotide sequence: TGTGCCTCGGGAGCCGCGGGGGAGACCCAGTACTTC. The V and J genes are TRBV10-3 and TRBJ2-5; perhaps TRBD2 as D (6 bases). Trimming took off 11 bases at V and 5 bases at J, with 15 bases between the two ends. This CDR3 has 12 residues. CDR1 is ENHRY and CDR2 is SYGVKD in the germline V gene.